This TCR beta chain is from a study of blood T cells in healthy people across ages. Then a second PCR, running about 6 to 11 cycles, was carried out with a sample-barcoded 5' primer and a J-beta primer mix. In TCRdb, the 5' RACE reads were re-called with MiXCR into one record per CDR3 protein. The data hold around 800,000 distinct CDR3 sequences, with about 45% observed a single time. Trimming cost V 6 bases and J 3 bases, with 14 bases left between them. This CDR3 is 14 amino acids long. Germline V gene lookup returns CDR1 SGHVS and CDR2 FQNEAQ. This clonotype showed up just a few times. The receptor's source is a man older than 75 in good health. The V gene is TRBV7-8, the J gene TRBJ2-5, with unresolved D. The sequencing sample was made of blood. Written as DNA, the CDR3 is TGTGCCAGCAGACAGACGGCAGGAGAAGAGACCCAGTACTTC. It is translated as CASRQTAGEETQYF.